Presented here are 2 T cell receptor beta chains from one specimen sequenced in a study of cytomegalovirus exposure and HLA in healthy donors. PCR used 60 Vbeta primers and 13 Jbeta primers. The protocol was immunoSEQ multiplex PCR, while the TCRdb copy is restricted to in-frame clones and leaves out a portion. The data contain 95,000 to 100,000 clones, about 76% of them seen just once; the ten biggest clones take up over 6%. Sequenced input: PBMCs. The origin of the receptors is a man between 40 and 49 years old in good health and CMV-seropositive.

The chain employs TRBV6-1 and TRBJ1-6; 7 positions agree with TRBD1. The CDR3 length is 14 residues. CDR1 MNHNS and CDR2 SASEGT come from the germline V gene. V shed 8 bases and J 6 bases; nucleotides not matched to a gene: 7. CDR3 in amino acids: CASGLTGPNSPLHF. The CDR3 DNA reads TGTGCCAGCGGCCTGACAGGGCCTAATTCACCCCTCCACTTT.

The rearrangement joins TRBV18 to TRBJ1-1; TRBD1 might be the D (6 bases). CDR3 length: 15 residues. V lost 3 bases, J lost 0 bases, and 11 bases lay in between. The germline V gene encodes CDR1 KGHSH and CDR2 LQKENI. CDR3 in amino acids: CASSPGGGVNTEAFF. The CDR3 region has the DNA TGTGCCAGCTCACCCGGAGGGGGGGTGAACACTGAAGCTTTCTTT.